These 17 T cell receptor beta chains came from one sample sequenced in a study of human T cells and chemical hapten exposure. TCRdb used MiXCR to reprocess the RACE reads, holding one entry per CDR3 protein. The repertoire consists of about 92,000 distinct CDR3 sequences, with around 10% occurring once and the leading ten covering about 3.5%. Time point of the sample: pre-sensitization, week 0. Treatment specified: therapeutic diphenylcyclopropenone sensitization with weekly scalp DPC. Specimen: whole blood, collected in connection with sensitization to the hapten diphenylcyclopropenone (DPC). Receptor source: a woman between 40 and 55 years old with alopecia areata. Some clones in this sample may be carry-over from other donors' samples.

This rearrangement joins TRBV7-8 to TRBJ2-7; D not resolved. The CDR3 has 11 amino acids. The V end lost 5 bases, the J end lost 3 bases, and 5 bases lay between the germline ends. CDR1 and CDR2 (germline): SGHVS, FQNEAQ. CDR3 protein: CASSTFYEQYF. CDR3 bases: TGTGCCAGCAGCACGTTCTACGAGCAGTACTTC.

This clonotype was found many times. The V call is TRBV7-2, the J call TRBJ2-7; D is ambiguous. The CDR3 has 13 amino acids. CDR1 is SGHTA and CDR2 is FQGNSA in the germline V gene. The ends were cut back, 2 bases at V and 2 bases at J, with 7 bases in the middle. In DNA, the CDR3 is TGTGCCAGCAGCTTAAAGGTCCCCTACGAGCAGTACTTC. This translates into CASSLKVPYEQYF.

This clonotype has a count of ten or more. The V gene is TRBV7-8, the J gene TRBJ2-1; 7 bases match TRBD1. The CDR3 length is 13 residues. Germline V gene sequence: CDR1 SGHVS, CDR2 FQNEAQ. The J segment lost 9 bases and the V segment lost 4 bases, leaving 6 bases of the junction unmatched. The DNA for the CDR3 is TGTGCCAGCAGCTCCGACAGGGAAGGTGAGCAGTTCTTC. As protein: CASSSDREGEQFF.

The sample holds many counts of this clonotype. CDR3 nucleotide sequence: TGTGCCAGCAGTTTGAGGCGGGGTGGTCCCGGGGAGCTGTTTTTT. The encoded protein is CASSLRRGGPGELFF. The chain carries TRBV12-3 or TRBV12-4 and TRBJ2-2, with D perhaps matching TRBD2 (6 bases). V shed 3 bases and J shed 6 bases, with 14 bases lying between them. CDR3 length: 15 residues.

This clonotype occurred a few times. The chain links TRBV7-2 to TRBJ2-5; TRBD1 might be the D (6 bases). CDR3 size: 15 residues. The germline V gene encodes CDR1 SGHTA and CDR2 FQGNSA. Trimming removed 0 bases from V and 2 bases from J, with 10 bases in between. CDR3 DNA: TGTGCCAGCAGCTTAGCCGTGACAGGACAAGAGACCCAGTACTTC. Translating gives CASSLAVTGQETQYF.

The chain recombines TRBV4-1 with TRBJ2-4, with 7 bases fitting TRBD1. This CDR3 has 17 amino acids. Germline V CDR1 and CDR2: MGHRA, YSYEKL. V dropped 0 bases and J dropped 4; count of bases not matched to a gene: 9. The CDR3 coding sequence is TGCGCCAGCAGCCAAGATCCAAACAGGGGTGAGAAAAACATTCAGTACTTC. Residues: CASSQDPNRGEKNIQYF.

This clonotype was seen more than once but under ten times. It is unclear where the CDR3 begins or ends on the DNA, so no DNA is shown, and the CDR3 is as TCRdb lists it. The chain is built from TRBV18 and TRBJ1-2. Germline V gene sequence: CDR1 KGHSH, CDR2 LQKENI. The CDR3 totals 18 residues, both ends included. Here the CDR3 reads CASSPKASSDYGYTFVPF.

This clonotype was observed many times. This chain connects TRBV7-9 to TRBJ2-1; D unresolved. Deletions cut 5 bases from V and 6 bases from J, with 14 bases between. Germline-derived CDR1 and CDR2 are SEHNR and FQNEAQ (reference sequence). The CDR3 loop spans 14 amino acids. The CDR3 DNA reads as TGTGCCAGCAGCCCGCCCCGAGCCGCCAATGAGCAGTTCTTC. This sequence encodes CASSPPRAANEQFF.

This clonotype was seen at least ten times. This chain uses TRBV7-9 with TRBJ2-5; D is undetermined. The germline gives CDR1 SEHNR, CDR2 FQNEAQ (reference sequence). V gave up 5 bases and J gave up 5 bases, with 9 bases separating them. The CDR3 contains 12 residues. This CDR3 reads CASSPTEETQYF. The CDR3 DNA sequence: TGTGCCAGCAGCCCAACCGAGGAGACCCAGTACTTC.

The J gene is TRBJ2-7, the V gene TRBV6-5; 7 bases are a match to TRBD1. Germline V CDR1 and CDR2: MNHEY, SVGAGI. The length of the CDR3 is 15 residues. After removal of 0 bases from V and 4 bases from J, the junction contained 6 bases not matched to a gene. CDR3 sequence (DNA): TGTGCCAGCAGTTACTCTATGTCAGGGGGTTACGAGCAGTACTTC. It yields the protein CASSYSMSGGYEQYF.

This clonotype was seen only a few times. The rearrangement uses TRBV7-9 and TRBJ1-1; D is undetermined. The ends were cut back, 7 bases at V and 5 bases at J, with 11 bases in the middle. CDR3 length: 12 amino acids. Per the germline V gene, CDR1 is SEHNR and CDR2 is FQNEAQ (reference sequence). This CDR3 reads CASTPLRTEAFF. CDR3 DNA: TGTGCCAGCACCCCCCTGAGGACTGAAGCTTTCTTT.

There are many counts of this clonotype. The chain carries TRBV6-2 or TRBV6-3 and TRBJ2-4; D is ambiguous. The CDR3 has 14 residues. Germline CDR1 reads MNHEY; CDR2 reads SVGEGT. The ends were cut back, 0 bases at V and 2 bases at J, with 5 bases in the middle. The chain's CDR3 is CASSYSGSKNIQYF. CDR3 bases: TGTGCCAGCAGTTACTCGGGGTCCAAAAACATTCAGTACTTC.

Many counts were recorded for this clonotype. This chain uses TRBV29-1 with TRBJ1-5; D is ambiguous. V was trimmed by 7 bases and J by 3 bases, leaving 10 bases between them. The germline V gene encodes CDR1 SQVTM and CDR2 ANQGSEA. This CDR3 is 12 amino acids long. CDR3: CSGGSPNQPQHF. Here the CDR3 DNA reads TGCAGCGGAGGATCCCCCAATCAGCCCCAGCATTTT.

This clonotype was counted only a few times. This rearrangement joins TRBV21-1 to TRBJ2-7; TRBD1, as called in the table, went unchecked against the DNA. TRBV21-1 is annotated as a pseudogene. This CDR3 comprises 13 residues. The CDR3 loop is CASSRGRGLEQYF. CDR3 DNA sequence: TGTGCCAGCAGCAGGGGCAGGGGGCTAGAGCAGTACTTC.

This clonotype has a count of ten or more. The V call is TRBV11-2, the J call TRBJ2-1; 10 nucleotides agree with TRBD2. CDR3 size: 15 residues. CDR1 is SGHAT and CDR2 is FQNNGV in the germline V gene. After removal of 5 bases from V and 7 bases from J, the junction contained 8 bases not matched to a gene. CDR3 region: CASSPTSGPLNEQFF. DNA of the CDR3: TGTGCCAGCAGCCCGACTAGCGGGCCTTTGAATGAGCAGTTCTTC.

This clonotype has just one count. The chain combines TRBV18 with TRBJ2-4, with TRBD1 matching over 8 bases. The CDR3 covers 14 residues. CDR1 is KGHSH, CDR2 LQKENI, per germline. The V and J ends lost 1 base and 7 bases, in that order; junction bases with no gene match: 3. The CDR3 DNA is TGTGCCAGCTCACCACGGACAGGGCTGAACATTCAGTACTTC. This codes for CASSPRTGLNIQYF.

This clonotype has at least ten counts. V gene TRBV20-1 combines with J gene TRBJ1-2, with D possibly TRBD1 on 5 matching bases. The CDR3 spans 13 residues. Germline-derived CDR1 and CDR2 are DFQATT and SNEGSKA (reference sequence). Trimming removed 3 bases at V and 1 base at J, with 9 bases between. In DNA form, the CDR3 reads TGCAGTGCTAGTGCGGGGGGTAACTATGGCTACACCTTC. Translation gives CSASAGGNYGYTF.